This T cell receptor beta chain was identified in a study of radiotherapy plus CTLA-4 blockade in lung cancer. About the study: Patients showed objective responses in under 20% of cases, and disease control was achieved by about 30%.

Data came from immunoSEQ multiplex PCR; TCRdb stores just in-frame clones and leaves some out. The table has about 59,000 clones, roughly four fifths seen once. Study-wide results and limits: According to reports, early shifts in blood T cell clones, alongside interferon-beta, forecast response most accurately. In blood, after radiotherapy plus ipilimumab, tumor-derived TCR clones expanded.

CTLA-4 blockade using ipilimumab, together with focal radiation, was received by patients with chemo-refractory metastatic non-small-cell lung cancer. The germline CDR1 and CDR2 sequences are MNHEY and SVGAGI. V lost 7 bases, J lost 4 bases, and 6 bases stayed unmatched. This CDR3 has 14 amino acids. About this clone itself: The antigen remains unidentified.

The specimen comprised peripheral blood, sampled from a patient treated with radiotherapy plus ipilimumab. The chain carries TRBV6-5 and TRBJ2-1; 8 positions agree with TRBD2. This TCR was sampled from a human donor with non-small cell lung cancer who had a complete response to radiotherapy plus ipilimumab. The CDR3 DNA sequence: TGTGCCAGCATCGGGGGGGGGTGGTACAATGAGCAGTTCTTC. Amino acid sequence: CASIGGGWYNEQFF.